A single sample is the source of the 27 T cell receptor beta chains below, sequenced in a study of identical twins. TCRdb reprocessed the 5' RACE reads with MiXCR, giving one entry per CDR3 protein. This table holds 230,000 or so distinct CDR3 sequences, about 8.3% found once. These data also featured in a second study, about yellow fever vaccine responses in identical twins.

The specimen was CD8+ T cells sorted from blood. These receptors were obtained from a woman younger than 35 in good health.

This clonotype was counted at least ten times. J is TRBJ2-5 and V is TRBV29-1, with 7 positions matching TRBD2. The CDR3 runs to 14 residues. CDR1 and CDR2 from the germline V gene are SQVTM and ANQGSEA. The J segment lost 5 bases and the V segment lost 5 bases, leaving 11 bases of the junction unmatched. In nucleotides, the CDR3 is TGCAGCGTTTTTGAGGCGGGAGTAACGGAGACCCAGTACTTC. Translated, it gives CSVFEAGVTETQYF.

This clonotype was counted many times. The chain couples TRBV29-1 to TRBJ2-5, with TRBD2 matching over 8 bases. V shed 0 bases, J shed 3 bases, and the junction held 0 bases outside the gene matches. Per the germline V gene, CDR1 is SQVTM and CDR2 is ANQGSEA. This CDR3 is 13 amino acids long. DNA of the CDR3: TGCAGCGTTGAAGAGGGACTAGAAGAGACCCAGTACTTC. As protein: CSVEEGLEETQYF.

This chain uses TRBV21-1 with TRBJ2-1; TRBD1 is the table's D call and was not checked against the DNA. TRBV21-1 is given as a pseudogene. The CDR3 sequence is 15 residues long. CDR3 sequence (DNA): TGTGCCAGCAGACGGACAGGGGGCCTGTACAATGAGCAGTTCTTC. Translating gives CASRRTGGLYNEQFF.

This clonotype was seen many times. The J gene is TRBJ2-3, the V gene TRBV6-2 or TRBV6-3; possible D gene TRBD2, 5 bases. CDR3 size: 14 residues. The ends were cut back, 4 bases at V and 0 bases at J, with 8 bases in the middle. Looked up from germline, CDR1 is MNHEY and CDR2 is SVGEGT. As DNA, the CDR3 is TGTGCCAGCAGTTCTACTAGGAGCACAGATACGCAGTATTTT. Translated: CASSSTRSTDTQYF.

This clonotype was observed a few times. This chain joins TRBV28 and TRBJ2-1; 10 bases are a match to TRBD1. CDR3 length: 14 amino acids. Germline-derived CDR1 and CDR2 are MDHEN and SYDVKM. V lost 4 bases and J lost 13; bases outside the gene matches: 10. Here the CDR3 reads CASSSHDRGLDQFF. In DNA form, the CDR3 reads TGTGCCAGCAGTTCCCATGACAGGGGGCTTGACCAGTTCTTC.

The chain couples TRBV4-2 to TRBJ1-3, with a weak D call TRBD1 (6 bases). Trimming took 0 bases from V and 0 from J, leaving 9 bases between them. The length of the CDR3 is 16 residues. CDR1 is LGHNA, CDR2 YNFKEQ, per germline. The CDR3 loop is CASSQERGDSGNTIYF. CDR3 bases: TGTGCCAGCAGCCAAGAAAGGGGGGACTCTGGAAACACCATATATTTT.

This clonotype came up many times. This sequence joins TRBV28 and TRBJ2-7; D unresolved. Germline lookup yields CDR1 MDHEN and CDR2 SYDVKM. CDR3 length equals 14 residues. Deletions cut 2 bases from V and 4 bases from J, with 12 bases between. The CDR3 loop is CASSLTHGRYEQYF. Written as DNA, the CDR3 is TGTGCCAGCAGTTTAACCCACGGGCGGTACGAGCAGTACTTC.

This clonotype has a count of ten or more. This rearrangement joins TRBV11-2 to TRBJ1-3; D unclear. V was pared by 6 bases and J by 3 bases, with 3 bases between. The germline gives CDR1 SGHAT, CDR2 FQNNGV. There are 11 residues in the CDR3. Here the CDR3 DNA reads TGTGCCAGCAGACTTGGAAACACCATATATTTT. Translated: CASRLGNTIYF.

The table lists this clonotype with many counts. J is TRBJ2-1 and V is TRBV5-1; 8 bases agree with TRBD1. The CDR3 is made up of 14 amino acids. Trimming removed 4 bases from V and 4 bases from J; junction bases left unmatched: 4. The germline V gene has CDR1 SGHRS and CDR2 YFSETQ. This chain's CDR3 is CASSGGTGYNEQFF. The CDR3 region has the DNA TGCGCCAGCAGCGGGGGGACAGGTTACAATGAGCAGTTCTTC.

This clonotype was seen many times. The chain links TRBV12-3 or TRBV12-4 to TRBJ2-2; perhaps D is TRBD1 or TRBD2 (5 bases each). This CDR3 has 16 amino acids. Trimming left V 6 bases short and J 4 bases short, with 18 bases between. The CDR3 bases are TGTGCCAGCAGCTACCTAGGGGACCTTTCCACCGGGGAGCTGTTTTTT. Protein product: CASSYLGDLSTGELFF.

This clonotype showed up many times. V is TRBV7-9 and J is TRBJ1-3; D not certain. The germline V and J ends were trimmed by 5 bases and 0 bases, with 11 bases remaining between them. The germline V gene has CDR1 SEHNR and CDR2 FQNEAQ (reference sequence). The CDR3 has 15 amino acids. CDR3 DNA: TGTGCCAGCAGCCCGAGATCAAGCTCTGGAAACACCATATATTTT. It codes for CASSPRSSSGNTIYF. Filled out from reference TRBV7-9 and TRBJ1-3, the complete variable domain reads DTGVSQNPRHKITKRGQNVTFRCDPISEHNRLYWYRQTLGQGPEFLTYFQNEAQLEKSRLLSDRFSAERPKGSFSTLEIQRTEQGDSAMYLCASSPRSSSGNTIYFGEGSWLTVV.

This clonotype was observed a few times. V is TRBV16 and J is TRBJ2-2; unclear D gene. Trimming pared 2 bases from V and 4 bases from J, leaving 8 bases between. This CDR3 region has 14 residues. Germline loops: CDR1 KGHSY, CDR2 FQNENV. The CDR3 reads CASSQQSLTGELFF. The DNA of the CDR3 is TGTGCCAGCAGCCAACAGTCCCTCACCGGGGAGCTGTTTTTT.

This clonotype was seen a few times. The genes are TRBV28 and TRBJ1-1, with D possibly TRBD1 on 6 matching bases. The CDR3 extends over 15 amino acids. V was clipped by 5 bases and J by 2 bases, with 15 bases between them. CDR1 and CDR2 from the germline V gene are MDHEN and SYDVKM. The CDR3 DNA reads as TGTGCCAGCAGTACTCGACAGGCGGCAAACACTGAAGCTTTCTTT. It codes for CASSTRQAANTEAFF.

This clonotype has at least ten counts. The chain links TRBV28 to TRBJ1-5, with 8 bases that match TRBD1. This CDR3 region has 16 residues. Germline CDR1 reads MDHEN; CDR2 reads SYDVKM. The junction had 9 bases not matched to a gene; V was cut back by 5 bases and J by 3 bases. DNA of the CDR3: TGTGCCAGCAGTGAGACCGGGACAGGTCTCAATCAGCCCCAGCATTTT. This gives the protein CASSETGTGLNQPQHF.

This clonotype was seen repeatedly, ten times or more. The J gene is TRBJ1-5, the V gene TRBV28; 10 positions match TRBD1. With 6 bases clipped from V and 3 bases from J, the junction kept 11 bases outside the gene matches. Germline V lookup: CDR1 MDHEN, CDR2 SYDVKM. CDR3 length: 17 amino acids. The CDR3 nucleotides are TGTGCCAGCAGCCTATCTATGGGACAGGGGTACAATCAGCCCCAGCATTTT. It specifies CASSLSMGQGYNQPQHF.

The table lists this clonotype with many counts. The chain is built from TRBV29-1 and TRBJ2-1, with TRBD2 matching over 11 bases. Germline assignment: CDR1 SQVTM and CDR2 ANQGSEA. The CDR3 runs 15 residues. J was trimmed by 5 bases and V by 3 bases; bases with no gene match: 6. The CDR3 reads CSVDEAGLADNEQFF. The CDR3 DNA sequence: TGCAGCGTTGATGAGGCGGGACTAGCGGACAATGAGCAGTTCTTC.

This clonotype was found a few times. The chain joins TRBV2 to TRBJ2-5; D is ambiguous. The CDR3 totals 17 residues. V was trimmed by 9 bases and J by 2 bases, leaving 25 bases between them. From germline, CDR1 is SNHLY and CDR2 FYNNEI. CDR3 DNA: TGTGCCAGAGCAGTGGTGGATGGGCTAAAGACGCAAGAGACCCAGTACTTC. It yields the protein CARAVVDGLKTQETQYF.

The chain carries TRBV11-2 and TRBJ2-5; D is unclear. V was shortened by 5 bases and J by 2 bases, with 6 bases between the two germline ends. Germline-derived CDR1 and CDR2 are SGHAT and FQNNGV. The CDR3 totals 12 residues. The CDR3 DNA sequence: TGTGCCAGCAGCAGGCGTCAAGAGACCCAGTACTTC. This translates into CASSRRQETQYF.

This clonotype came up a few times. The chain employs TRBV12-5 and TRBJ1-1; 7 bases match TRBD1. This CDR3 comprises 15 residues. Germline lookup yields CDR1 LGHNT and CDR2 FRNRAP. V dropped 0 bases and J dropped 3; count of bases not matched to a gene: 4. DNA for the CDR3: TGTGCTAGTGGTTTGGTACAGGGGCGACACACTGAAGCTTTCTTT. It translates to CASGLVQGRHTEAFF.

This clonotype was detected a few times. CDR3 nucleotide sequence: TGTGCCAGCAGCTCCCGCGAGACAGGGAAAGAGACCCAGTACTTC. It specifies CASSSRETGKETQYF. The chain has TRBV7-9 and TRBJ2-5; 7 nucleotides agree with TRBD1. CDR1 and CDR2 from the germline V gene are SEHNR and FQNEAQ (reference sequence). V trimming: 4 bases; J trimming: 3 bases; junction bases outside the gene matches: 8. This CDR3 has 15 amino acids.

This clonotype has only a few counts. The chain uses TRBV10-3 and TRBJ2-2; 11 bases align to TRBD2. The V gene's germline CDR1 is ENHRY and CDR2 SYGVKD. J gave up 6 bases and V 6 bases, and 15 bases lay outside the gene matches. This CDR3 has 18 amino acids. The CDR3 sequence: CAISVSSGGLVLSGELFF. The CDR3 coding sequence is TGTGCCATCAGCGTCTCTAGCGGGGGGCTAGTACTCTCCGGGGAGCTGTTTTTT.

This clonotype was recorded a few times. The junction does not match germline at one end; this may be a read error. This rearrangement joins TRBV20-1 to TRBJ2-2; TRBD1 agrees at 7 bases. The germline CDR1 and CDR2 sequences are DFQATT and SNEGSKA (reference sequence). The CDR3 is made up of 16 amino acids. The CDR3 region is CSARDRYRGNTGELFF. In DNA form, the CDR3 reads TGCAGTGCTCGAGATAGATACAGGGGGAACACCGGGGAGCTGTTTTTT.

This clonotype came up many times. This sequence joins TRBV29-1 and TRBJ2-1; TRBD1 matches 9 bases. Per the germline V gene, CDR1 is SQVTM and CDR2 is ANQGSEA. The CDR3 totals 16 residues. Trimming removed 5 bases from V and 5 bases from J; junction bases left unmatched: 13. CDR3 in DNA: TGCAGCGTTTTGAAGGATGGGGACAGGGCACACAATGAGCAGTTCTTC. Residues: CSVLKDGDRAHNEQFF.

This clonotype has a handful of counts. The chain combines TRBV12-3 or TRBV12-4 with TRBJ2-1, with 10 bases fitting TRBD2. The CDR3 is made up of 16 amino acids. The ends lost 3 bases at V and 5 bases at J; junction bases unmatched: 7. For the CDR3, the DNA is TGTGCCAGCAGTTTTCCGGGACTAGCGCCGAACAATGAGCAGTTCTTC. It codes for CASSFPGLAPNNEQFF.

This clonotype occurred a few times. This chain joins TRBV29-1 and TRBJ2-6; D unclear. This CDR3 is built from 15 residues. V was cut by 1 base and J by 0 bases, with 7 bases left in between. Germline CDR1 reads SQVTM; CDR2 reads ANQGSEA. CDR3 sequence reads: CSVEAAHSGANVLTF. For the CDR3, the DNA is TGCAGCGTTGAAGCAGCACACTCTGGGGCCAACGTCCTGACTTTC.

This clonotype has just a few counts. J is TRBJ2-2 and V is TRBV11-2; unclear D gene. Trimming shortened V by 1 base and J by 8 bases, and 8 bases separated the two germline ends. Looked up from germline, CDR1 is SGHAT and CDR2 is FQNNGV. This CDR3 region has 13 residues. The CDR3 sequence: CASSLVTVGELFF. DNA of the CDR3: TGTGCCAGCAGCTTAGTCACCGTAGGGGAGCTGTTTTTT.

The chain is built from TRBV27 and TRBJ2-7; tentatively, D is TRBD1 (6 bases). Germline CDR1 reads MNHEY; CDR2 reads SMNVEV (reference sequence). This CDR3 is 14 amino acids long. Between the trimmed V and J ends, which lost 8 bases and 7 bases, there was a span of 21 bases. CDR3 in amino acids: CASGGPRDMGEQYF. In DNA, the CDR3 is TGTGCCAGCGGGGGCCCCCGGGACATGGGTGAGCAGTACTTC.